Many counts were recorded for the clone carrying this T cell receptor beta chain. Its target is not known. This entry comes from a study of T cells after posttransplantation cyclophosphamide. Peripheral blood was collected from the related graft donor on the marrow donation day. Sequencing was performed with immunoSEQ multiplex PCR; in TCRdb, only in-frame clones are kept and a portion is missing. This sample has tens of thousands of clones, each found more than once. Study-level findings and limits: Donor CD8+ memory clones often dominated recipient blood repertoires at later times. After PTCy, TRB diversity resembled that of CNI/methotrexate controls. Skin or GI-infiltrating T cells shared few TRB sequences with blood.

Germline CDR1 and CDR2: WNHNN and SYGVQD (reference sequence). CDR3 length: 15 amino acids. V was clipped by 2 bases and J by 0 bases, with 11 bases between them. V gene TRBV10-1 combines with J gene TRBJ2-7; the D gene is possibly TRBD1 (5 bases). This TCR came from a man aged 50-60 years in good health, CMV-negative, and a related stem cell transplant donor. The sequencing input was PBMCs. In DNA, the CDR3 is TGCGCCAGCAGTGAGCTCGGAACAGGCTCCTACGAGCAGTACTTC. Translated: CASSELGTGSYEQYF.